The subject of this entry is one T cell receptor (beta chain). No cognate antigen has been identified for it. No much larger clone exists at a distance of one base, and base qualities are not known. RNA was extracted using the RNeasy kit, and about 0.45 to 1 ug of the RNA was reverse transcribed with random hexamers. TCR beta CDR3 regions were amplified with the immunoSEQ multiplex PCR assay covering 54 Vbeta and 13 Jbeta segments. PCR amplification bias was corrected using a synthetic template baseline for primer optimization and computational correction. In the authors' own workflow: Reads were annotated to V, D and J genes according to IMGT and were analyzed with immunoSEQ Analyzer, with only productive sequences retained. Clonality was calculated as one minus the Shannon entropy normalized by log2 of the number of productive unique sequences. For each patient and control, public and private clones were evaluated within the 100 most prevalent clones. A clone was defined as Susac-specific if it was absent from the healthy and MS cohorts, from over 1,000 published viral clones and from other ImmuneACCESS disease sequences. TCRdb ran its own pipeline on the public reads, namely fastp trimming at Q25 and MiXCR clone calling, and kept in-frame beta chains. Merged by CDR3 protein, the rows form single entries marked with the most common genes and DNA. Clone size and V and J calls follow TCRdb, not the original study. For this sample the table gives some 300,000 distinct CDR3 sequences, of which roughly 85% were detected only once. 0.2% to 0.25% of the sample rests with the top ten.

These data are taken from a study of CD8 T cells in Susac syndrome (dated by TCRdb to 2018 to 2020). Regarding the complete study: Whether CD8+ T cell activation and differentiation in Susac syndrome was antigen driven was tested using repertoire sequencing. Clonality of the CD8+ T cell repertoire was compared between about a dozen healthy donors, around 14 Susac syndrome patients and around 15 multiple sclerosis patients.

Peripheral blood CD8+ and CD4+ T cells from healthy donors, Susac syndrome patients and multiple sclerosis patients were profiled using high-throughput TCR beta sequencing. The multiple sclerosis controls were treatment-naive patients who had stable or active relapsing-remitting disease and met the revised McDonald criteria. Bulk CD8+ and CD4+ T cells were purified magnetically by negative isolation, whereas CD8+ TEMRA cells were enriched by FACS. Blood was collected in EDTA tubes and processed within 24 hours, with PBMCs isolated through density gradient centrifugation. PBMCs destined for TCR sequencing were cryopreserved in liquid nitrogen and later thawed in a 37 °C water bath. A purity of at least 90% was achieved for sorted or isolated CD4+, CD8+ and CD8+ TEMRA cells. Overall study outcomes, separate from this receptor: The number of individuals in the TCR sequencing and HLA analysis was acknowledged as relatively small.

Counted from cysteine to phenylalanine, this CDR3 has 14 amino acids. CDR3 DNA only is kept here, 42 bases in frame from base 1. Taken from the germline V gene (reference sequence), the CDR1 and CDR2 loops are MNHEY and SMNVEV. V lost 5 bases and J lost 5 bases; the stretch between them is 15 bases long. This clonotype was sampled from a human donor with multiple sclerosis. The sequence is built from TRBV27 and TRBJ2-5, and TRBD1 may be the D gene, going by 6 matching bases. The sequenced material came from CD8+ T cells from PBMCs. CDR3 loop: CASSPVGGDETQYF. The DNA sequence follows: TGTGCCAGCAGTCCCGTTGGGGGCGACGAGACCCAGTACTTC.